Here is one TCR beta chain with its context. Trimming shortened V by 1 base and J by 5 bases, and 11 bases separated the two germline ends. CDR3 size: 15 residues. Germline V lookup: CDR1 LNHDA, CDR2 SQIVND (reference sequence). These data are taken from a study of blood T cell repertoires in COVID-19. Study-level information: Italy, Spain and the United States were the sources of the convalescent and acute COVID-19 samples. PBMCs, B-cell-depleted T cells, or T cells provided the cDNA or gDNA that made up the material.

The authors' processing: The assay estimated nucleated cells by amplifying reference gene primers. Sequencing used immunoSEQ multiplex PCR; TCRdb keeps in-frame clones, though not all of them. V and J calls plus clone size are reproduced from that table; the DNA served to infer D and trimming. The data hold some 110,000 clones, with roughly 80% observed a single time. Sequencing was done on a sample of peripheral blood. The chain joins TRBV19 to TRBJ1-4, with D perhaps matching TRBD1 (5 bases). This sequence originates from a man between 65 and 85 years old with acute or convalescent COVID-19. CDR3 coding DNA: TGTGCCAGTAGTATAGGACAGACGCTAAATGAAAAACTGTTTTTT. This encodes CASSIGQTLNEKLFF.